Following are 2 T cell receptor beta chains from one sample sequenced in a study of blood T cell repertoires in COVID-19. Here immunoSEQ multiplex PCR was the method, and the copy in TCRdb shows in-frame clones only, minus some. Of about 47,000 clones in the sample, 84% were seen once. Source material: peripheral blood. The receptors were sampled from a man between 50 and 59 years old with acute or convalescent COVID-19.

V gene TRBV9 combines with J gene TRBJ2-3; possibly TRBD1 for D (5 bases). Germline values: CDR1 SGDLS, CDR2 YYNGEE. Deletions cut 0 bases from V and 6 bases from J, with 11 bases between. CDR3 length: 14 amino acids. The CDR3 bases are TGTGCCAGCAGCGTAGCTTACAGGCTTGATACGCAGTATTTT. Translating it yields CASSVAYRLDTQYF.

The chain carries TRBV19 and TRBJ2-7; TRBD1 matches 10 bases. The CDR3 runs 14 residues. V shed 3 bases, J shed 2 bases, and the junction held 1 base outside the gene matches. Germline CDR1 is LNHDA and CDR2 is SQIVND (reference sequence). This chain's CDR3 is CASSMGTGAYEQYF. In nucleotides, the CDR3 is TGTGCCAGTAGTATGGGGACAGGGGCCTACGAGCAGTACTTC.